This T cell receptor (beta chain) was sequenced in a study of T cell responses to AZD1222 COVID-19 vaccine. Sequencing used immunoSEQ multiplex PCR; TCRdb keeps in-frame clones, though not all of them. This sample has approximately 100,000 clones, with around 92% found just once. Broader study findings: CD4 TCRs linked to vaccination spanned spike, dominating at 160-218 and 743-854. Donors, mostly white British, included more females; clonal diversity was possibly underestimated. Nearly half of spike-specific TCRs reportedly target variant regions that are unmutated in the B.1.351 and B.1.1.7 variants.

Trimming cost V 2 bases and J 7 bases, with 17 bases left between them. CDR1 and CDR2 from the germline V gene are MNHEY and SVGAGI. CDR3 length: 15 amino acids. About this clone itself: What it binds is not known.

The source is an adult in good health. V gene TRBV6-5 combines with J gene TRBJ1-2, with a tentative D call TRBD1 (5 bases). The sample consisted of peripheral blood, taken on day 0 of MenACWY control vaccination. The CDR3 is CASSYEVGGVGGYTF. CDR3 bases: TGTGCCAGCAGTTACGAGGTCGGGGGGGTCGGTGGCTACACCTTC.